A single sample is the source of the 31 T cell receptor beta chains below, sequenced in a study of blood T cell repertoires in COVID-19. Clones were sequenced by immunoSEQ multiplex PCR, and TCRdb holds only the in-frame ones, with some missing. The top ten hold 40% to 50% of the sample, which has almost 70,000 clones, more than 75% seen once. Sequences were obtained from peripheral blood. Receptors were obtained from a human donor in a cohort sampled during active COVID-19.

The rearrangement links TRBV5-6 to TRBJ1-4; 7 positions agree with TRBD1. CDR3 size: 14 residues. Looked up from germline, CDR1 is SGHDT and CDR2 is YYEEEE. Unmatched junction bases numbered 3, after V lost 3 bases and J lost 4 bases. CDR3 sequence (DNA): TGTGCCAGCAGCTCGGGACAGTATAATGAAAAACTGTTTTTT. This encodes CASSSGQYNEKLFF.

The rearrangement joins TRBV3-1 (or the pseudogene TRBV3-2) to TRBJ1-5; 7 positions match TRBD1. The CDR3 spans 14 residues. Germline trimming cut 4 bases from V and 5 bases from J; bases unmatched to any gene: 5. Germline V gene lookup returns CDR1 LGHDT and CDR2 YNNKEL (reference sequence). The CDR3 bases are TGTGCCAGCAGCCTAGGGACAGATCATCAGCCCCAGCATTTT. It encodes CASSLGTDHQPQHF.

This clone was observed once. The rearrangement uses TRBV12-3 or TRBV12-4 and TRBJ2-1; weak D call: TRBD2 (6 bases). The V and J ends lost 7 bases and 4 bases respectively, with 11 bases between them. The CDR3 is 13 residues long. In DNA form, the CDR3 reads TGTGCCAGCACCCTCGGGGGATACAATGAGCAGTTCTTC. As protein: CASTLGGYNEQFF.

The CDR3 DNA is TGTGCCAGCAGCAGACTAGCGGGACCTACGGATGAGCAGTTCTTC. It codes for CASSRLAGPTDEQFF. The rearrangement links TRBV21-1 to TRBJ2-1; the DNA was not compared with TRBD2, the D call given in the table. TRBV21-1 is marked as a pseudogene. The CDR3 is 15 residues long.

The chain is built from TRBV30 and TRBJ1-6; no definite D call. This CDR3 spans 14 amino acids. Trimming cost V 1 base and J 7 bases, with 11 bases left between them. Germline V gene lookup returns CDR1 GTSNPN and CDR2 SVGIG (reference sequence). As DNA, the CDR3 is TGTGCCTGGAGTGCCCAAGCATGGAATTCACCCCTCCACTTT. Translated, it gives CAWSAQAWNSPLHF. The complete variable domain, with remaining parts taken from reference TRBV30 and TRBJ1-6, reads SQTIHQWPATLVQPVGSPLSLECTVEGTSNPNLYWYRQAAGRGLQLLFYSVGIGQISSEVPQNLSASRPQDRQFILSSKKLLLSDSGFYLCAWSAQAWNSPLHFGNGTRLTVT.

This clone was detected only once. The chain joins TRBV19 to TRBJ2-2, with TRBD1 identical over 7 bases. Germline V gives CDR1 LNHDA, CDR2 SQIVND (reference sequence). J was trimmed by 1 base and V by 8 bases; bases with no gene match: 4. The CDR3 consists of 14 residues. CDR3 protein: CASVDRENTGELFF. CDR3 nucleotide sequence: TGTGCCAGTGTCGACAGGGAGAACACCGGGGAGCTGTTTTTT. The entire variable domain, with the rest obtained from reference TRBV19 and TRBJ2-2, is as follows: DGGITQSPKYLFRKEGQNVTLSCEQNLNHDAMYWYRQDPGQGLRLIYYSQIVNDFQKGDIAEGYSVSREKKESFPLTVTSAQKNPTAFYLCASVDRENTGELFFGEGSRLTVL.

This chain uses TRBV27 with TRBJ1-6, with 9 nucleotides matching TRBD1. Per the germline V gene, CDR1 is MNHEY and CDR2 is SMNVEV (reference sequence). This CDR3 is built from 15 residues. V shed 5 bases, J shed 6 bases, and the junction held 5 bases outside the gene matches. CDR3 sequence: CASSPMGQGNSPLHF. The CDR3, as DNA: TGTGCCAGCAGTCCCATGGGACAGGGTAATTCACCCCTCCACTTT.

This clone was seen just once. The CDR3 is CASYQMTGGTEAFF. The CDR3 nucleotides are TGTGCCAGCTACCAAATGACAGGGGGAACTGAAGCTTTCTTT. V usage is TRBV2 and J usage is TRBJ1-1, with 9 nucleotides matching TRBD1. Germline V lookup: CDR1 SNHLY, CDR2 FYNNEI. J lost 5 bases, V lost 8 bases, and 9 bases had no gene match. The CDR3 is 14 amino acids.

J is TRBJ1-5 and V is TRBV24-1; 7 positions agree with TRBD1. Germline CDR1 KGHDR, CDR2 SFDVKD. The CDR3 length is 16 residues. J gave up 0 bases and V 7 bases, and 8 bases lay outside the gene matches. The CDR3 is CATSPGTEYSNQPQHF. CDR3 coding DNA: TGTGCCACCAGCCCCGGGACAGAGTATAGCAATCAGCCCCAGCATTTT.

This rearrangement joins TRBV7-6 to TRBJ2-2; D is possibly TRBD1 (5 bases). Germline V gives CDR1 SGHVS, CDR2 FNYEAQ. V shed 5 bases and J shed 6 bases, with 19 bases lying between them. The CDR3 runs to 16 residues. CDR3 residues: CASSPSQGDLAGELFF. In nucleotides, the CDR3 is TGTGCCAGCAGCCCATCGCAGGGTGATTTAGCCGGGGAGCTGTTTTTT.

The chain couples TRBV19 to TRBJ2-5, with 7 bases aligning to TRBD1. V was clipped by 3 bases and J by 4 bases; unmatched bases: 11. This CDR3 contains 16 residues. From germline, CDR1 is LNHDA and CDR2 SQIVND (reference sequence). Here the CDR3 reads CASSISTGIFRETQYF. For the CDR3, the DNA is TGTGCCAGTAGTATCTCGACAGGGATTTTTCGAGAGACCCAGTACTTC.

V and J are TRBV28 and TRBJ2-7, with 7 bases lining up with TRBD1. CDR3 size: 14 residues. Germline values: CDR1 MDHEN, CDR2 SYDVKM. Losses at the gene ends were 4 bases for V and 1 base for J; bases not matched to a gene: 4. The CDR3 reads CASSWVTGSYEQYF. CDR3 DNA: TGTGCCAGCAGTTGGGTGACAGGGTCCTACGAGCAGTACTTC. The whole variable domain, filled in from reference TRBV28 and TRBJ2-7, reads DVKVTQSSRYLVKRTGEKVFLECVQDMDHENMFWYRQDPGLGLRLIYFSYDVKMKEKGDIPEGYSVSREKKERFSLILESASTNQTSMYLCASSWVTGSYEQYFGPGTRLTVT.

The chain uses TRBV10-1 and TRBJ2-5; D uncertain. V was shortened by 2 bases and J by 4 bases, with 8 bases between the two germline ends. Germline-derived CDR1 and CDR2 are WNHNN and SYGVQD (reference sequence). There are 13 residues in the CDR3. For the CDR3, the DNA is TGCGCCAGCAGTGAGAATATCAGAGAGACCCAGTACTTC. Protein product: CASSENIRETQYF.

CDR3 DNA: TGTGCCAGTAGGGAGGGAGGGGGGAATCAGCCCCAGCATTTT. Protein: CASREGGGNQPQHF. The genes are TRBV19 and TRBJ1-5; D might be TRBD1 (6 bases). Germline CDR1 LNHDA, CDR2 SQIVND (reference sequence). V gave up 6 bases and J gave up 4 bases, with 13 bases separating them. The CDR3 contains 14 residues.

The CDR3 loop reads CASSLAGREQETQYF. The CDR3 coding sequence is TGCGCCAGCAGCTTGGCGGGCAGGGAACAAGAGACCCAGTACTTC. V and J are TRBV5-1 and TRBJ2-5, with D maybe TRBD1 (5 bases). The CDR3 has 15 amino acids. The germline gives CDR1 SGHRS, CDR2 YFSETQ. The germline V and J ends were trimmed by 0 bases and 2 bases, with 11 bases remaining between them.

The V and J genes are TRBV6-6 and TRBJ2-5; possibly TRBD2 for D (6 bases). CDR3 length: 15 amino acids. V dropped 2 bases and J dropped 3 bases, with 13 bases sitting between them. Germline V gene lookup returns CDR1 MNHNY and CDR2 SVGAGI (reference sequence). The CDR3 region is CASSYRRRGEETQYF. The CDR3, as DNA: TGTGCCAGCAGTTACCGCCGTCGCGGGGAAGAGACCCAGTACTTC.

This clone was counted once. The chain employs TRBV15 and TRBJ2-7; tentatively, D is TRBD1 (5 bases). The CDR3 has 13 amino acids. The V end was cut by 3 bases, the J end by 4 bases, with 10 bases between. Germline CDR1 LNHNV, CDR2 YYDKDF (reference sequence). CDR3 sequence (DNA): TGTGCCACCAGCAGCACGACAGTTTACGAGCAGTACTTC. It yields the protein CATSSTTVYEQYF.

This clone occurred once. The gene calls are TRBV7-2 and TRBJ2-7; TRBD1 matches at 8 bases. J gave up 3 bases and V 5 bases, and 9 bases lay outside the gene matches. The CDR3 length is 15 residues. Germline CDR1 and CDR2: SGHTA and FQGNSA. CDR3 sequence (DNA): TGTGCCAGCAGCCCGGGACAGGCACTTTACTACGAGCAGTACTTC. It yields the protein CASSPGQALYYEQYF.

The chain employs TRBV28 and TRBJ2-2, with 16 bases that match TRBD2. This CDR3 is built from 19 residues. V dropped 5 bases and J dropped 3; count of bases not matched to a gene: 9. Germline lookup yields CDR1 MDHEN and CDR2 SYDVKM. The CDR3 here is CASSGPGLAGGRHTGELFF. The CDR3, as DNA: TGTGCCAGCAGTGGACCGGGACTAGCGGGAGGGCGTCACACCGGGGAGCTGTTTTTT.

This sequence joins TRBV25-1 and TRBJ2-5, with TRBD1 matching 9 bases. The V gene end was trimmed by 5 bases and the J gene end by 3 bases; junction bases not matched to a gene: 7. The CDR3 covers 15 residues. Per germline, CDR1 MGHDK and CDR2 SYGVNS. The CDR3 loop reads CASSPRDRVKETQYF. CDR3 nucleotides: TGTGCCAGCAGTCCTCGGGACAGGGTGAAAGAGACCCAGTACTTC.

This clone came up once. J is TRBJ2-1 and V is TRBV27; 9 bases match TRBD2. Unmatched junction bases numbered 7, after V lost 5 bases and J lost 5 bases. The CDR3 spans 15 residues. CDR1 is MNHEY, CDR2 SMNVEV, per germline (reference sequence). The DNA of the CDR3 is TGTGCCAGCAGTGACAGCGGGGGGCCCCACAATGAGCAGTTCTTC. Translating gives CASSDSGGPHNEQFF.

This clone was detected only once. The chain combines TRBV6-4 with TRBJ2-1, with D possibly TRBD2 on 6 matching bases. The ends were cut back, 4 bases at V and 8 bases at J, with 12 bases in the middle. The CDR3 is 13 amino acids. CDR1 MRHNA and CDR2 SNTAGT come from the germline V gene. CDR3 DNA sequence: TGTGCCAGCAGTGGATTGCGGGGCGATGAGCAGTTCTTC. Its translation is CASSGLRGDEQFF.

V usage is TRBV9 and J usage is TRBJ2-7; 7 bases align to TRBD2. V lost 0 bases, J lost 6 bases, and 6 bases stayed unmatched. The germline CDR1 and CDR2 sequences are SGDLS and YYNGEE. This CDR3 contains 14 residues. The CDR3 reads CASSVGAGRGEQYF. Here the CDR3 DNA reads TGTGCCAGCAGCGTAGGGGCAGGGAGGGGCGAGCAGTACTTC.

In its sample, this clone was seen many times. The CDR3 reads CATRPGGRETQYF. DNA of the CDR3: TGTGCCACCCGGCCGGGGGGGCGGGAGACCCAGTACTTC. This chain joins TRBV6-5 and TRBJ2-5; 8 bases align to TRBD2. CDR3 length: 13 residues. V lost 10 bases and J lost 5; bases outside the gene matches: 9. In germline, CDR1 is MNHEY, CDR2 SVGAGI.

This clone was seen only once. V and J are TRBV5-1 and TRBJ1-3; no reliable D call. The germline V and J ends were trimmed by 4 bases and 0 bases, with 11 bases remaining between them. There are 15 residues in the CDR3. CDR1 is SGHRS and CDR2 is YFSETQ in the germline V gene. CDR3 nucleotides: TGCGCCAGCAGCCCGGCCGGGTTCTCTGGAAACACCATATATTTT. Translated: CASSPAGFSGNTIYF.

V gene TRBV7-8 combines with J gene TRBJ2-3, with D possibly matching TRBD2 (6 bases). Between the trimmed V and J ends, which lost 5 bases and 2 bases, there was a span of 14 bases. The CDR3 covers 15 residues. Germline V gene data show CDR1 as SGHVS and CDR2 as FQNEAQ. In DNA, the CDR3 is TGTGCCAGCAGCCCGGTGGGGGGAGTCACAGATACGCAGTATTTT. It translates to CASSPVGGVTDTQYF.

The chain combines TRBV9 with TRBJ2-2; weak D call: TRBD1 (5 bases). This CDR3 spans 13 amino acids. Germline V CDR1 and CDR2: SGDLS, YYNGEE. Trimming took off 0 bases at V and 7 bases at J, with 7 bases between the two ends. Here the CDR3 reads CASSVGQGGELFF. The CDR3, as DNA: TGTGCCAGCAGCGTAGGTCAGGGCGGGGAGCTGTTTTTT. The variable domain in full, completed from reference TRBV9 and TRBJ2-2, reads DSGVTQTPKHLITATGQRVTLRCSPRSGDLSVYWYQQSLDQGLQFLIQYYNGEERAKGNILERFSAQQFPDLHSELNLSSLELGDSALYFCASSVGQGGELFFGEGSRLTVL.

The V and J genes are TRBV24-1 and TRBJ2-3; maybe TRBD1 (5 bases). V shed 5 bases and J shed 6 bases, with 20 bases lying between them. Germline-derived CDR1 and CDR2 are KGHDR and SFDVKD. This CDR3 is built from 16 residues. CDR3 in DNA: TGTGCCACCAGTGGGTCTCAGGGATTTAATACCGATACGCAGTATTTT. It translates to CATSGSQGFNTDTQYF.

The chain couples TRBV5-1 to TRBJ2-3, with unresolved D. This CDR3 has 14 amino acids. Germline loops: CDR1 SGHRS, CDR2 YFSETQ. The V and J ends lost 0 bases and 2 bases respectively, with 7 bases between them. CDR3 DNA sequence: TGCGCCAGCAGCTTGGGGTCAGTCACAGATACGCAGTATTTT. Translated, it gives CASSLGSVTDTQYF.

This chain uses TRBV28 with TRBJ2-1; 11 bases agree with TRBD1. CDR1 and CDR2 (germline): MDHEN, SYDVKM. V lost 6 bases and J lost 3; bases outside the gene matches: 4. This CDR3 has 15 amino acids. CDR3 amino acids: CASRPGQGVYNEQFF. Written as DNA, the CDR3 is TGTGCCAGCAGGCCGGGACAGGGGGTCTACAATGAGCAGTTCTTC.

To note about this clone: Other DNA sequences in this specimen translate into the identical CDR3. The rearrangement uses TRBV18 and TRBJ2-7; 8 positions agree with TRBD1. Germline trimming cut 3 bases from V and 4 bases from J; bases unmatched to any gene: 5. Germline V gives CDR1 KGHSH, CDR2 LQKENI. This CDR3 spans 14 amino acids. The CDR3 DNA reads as TGTGCCAGCTCACCGGGGACAGGTTTGTACGAGCAGTACTTC. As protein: CASSPGTGLYEQYF.